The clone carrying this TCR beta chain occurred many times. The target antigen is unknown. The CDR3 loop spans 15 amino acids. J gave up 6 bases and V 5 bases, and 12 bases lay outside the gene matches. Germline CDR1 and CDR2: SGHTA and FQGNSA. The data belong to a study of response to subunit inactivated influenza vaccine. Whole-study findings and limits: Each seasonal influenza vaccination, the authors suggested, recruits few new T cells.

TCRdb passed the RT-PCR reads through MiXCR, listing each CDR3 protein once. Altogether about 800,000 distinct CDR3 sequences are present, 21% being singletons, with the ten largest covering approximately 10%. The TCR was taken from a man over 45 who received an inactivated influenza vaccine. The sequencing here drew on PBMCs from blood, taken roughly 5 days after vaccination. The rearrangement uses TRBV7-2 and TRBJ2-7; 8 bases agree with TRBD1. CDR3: CASSRRTGRSPEQYF. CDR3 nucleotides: TGTGCCAGCAGCCGGAGGACAGGGAGATCTCCCGAGCAGTACTTC.